Listed below are T cell receptor beta chains from one sample, sequenced in a study of blood T cell repertoires in COVID-19. The protocol was immunoSEQ multiplex PCR, while the TCRdb copy is restricted to in-frame clones and leaves out a portion. Of roughly 150,000 clones in the sample, around 87% are singletons; the top ten hold over 9%. Source material: peripheral blood. The source of these receptors is a woman aged 70-85 years with COVID-19, enrolled during active disease. Each CDR3 is given with its conserved first and last residue. D genes are given only for firm matches. The size entry is marked missing in some rows and otherwise reads once, few, many or a size class.

j_gene: TRBJ1-1
v_gene: TRBV5-6
d_gene: TRBD1
abundance: NA
CDR3nt: TGTGCCAGCAGCTTCCGGGACAGGGGGCTATCTTGGGCTTTCTTT
CDR3aa: CASSFRDRGLSWAFF

j_gene: TRBJ2-3
v_gene: TRBV14
d_gene: TRBD2
abundance: NA
CDR3nt: TGTGCCAGCAGCCAAGTAGCTAGCGGGGACACAGATACGCAGTATTTT
CDR3aa: CASSQVASGDTDTQYF

j_gene: TRBJ1-5
v_gene: TRBV24-1
d_gene: NA
abundance: few
CDR3nt: TGTGCCACCAGCTTTACAGGGAATCAGCCCCAGCATTTT
CDR3aa: CATSFTGNQPQHF

j_gene: TRBJ1-5
v_gene: TRBV28
d_gene: TRBD1
abundance: NA
CDR3nt: TGTGCCAGCAGGAAACTTGGGACAGGAAATCAGCCCCAGCATTTT
CDR3aa: CASRKLGTGNQPQHF

j_gene: TRBJ2-3
v_gene: TRBV10-3
d_gene: TRBD2
abundance: NA
CDR3nt: TGTGCCACCCTAAGGAACGGGGGGAGCACAGATACGCAGTATTTT
CDR3aa: CATLRNGGSTDTQYF

j_gene: TRBJ2-5
v_gene: TRBV6-5
d_gene: TRBD1
abundance: NA
CDR3nt: TGTGCCAGCAGTTACTCGGGGACAGGGGGACGAGAGACCCAGTACTTC
CDR3aa: CASSYSGTGGRETQYF

j_gene: TRBJ1-2
v_gene: TRBV6-5
d_gene: NA
abundance: few
CDR3nt: TGTGCCACCTTGGGGGGGCGATATGATGGCTACACCTTC
CDR3aa: CATLGGRYDGYTF

j_gene: TRBJ1-4
v_gene: TRBV7-2
d_gene: TRBD1
abundance: once
CDR3nt: TGTGCCAGCAGCCCCGCCCCGACAGGGAAGGTTGAAAAACTGTTTTTT
CDR3aa: CASSPAPTGKVEKLFF

j_gene: TRBJ1-1
v_gene: TRBV5-1
d_gene: TRBD1
abundance: NA
CDR3nt: TGCGCCAGCAGCCAGGGACAGGACTTCCCTGAAGCTTTCTTT
CDR3aa: CASSQGQDFPEAFF

j_gene: TRBJ1-5
v_gene: TRBV7-8
d_gene: NA
abundance: NA
CDR3nt: TGTGCCAGCAGCCTCCAAGGAGGACATCAGCCCCAGCATTTT
CDR3aa: CASSLQGGHQPQHF

j_gene: TRBJ1-5
v_gene: TRBV10-3
d_gene: NA
abundance: NA
CDR3nt: TGTGCCATCAGTGAAAGGGGCCAGGGGCAGCCCCAGCATTTT
CDR3aa: CAISERGQGQPQHF

j_gene: TRBJ2-3
v_gene: TRBV6-5
d_gene: TRBD1
abundance: NA
CDR3nt: TGTGCCAGCAGTTCCGGGACAGGCACAGATACGCAGTATTTT
CDR3aa: CASSSGTGTDTQYF

j_gene: TRBJ2-7
v_gene: TRBV9
d_gene: TRBD2
abundance: NA
CDR3nt: TGTGCCAGCAGCGTAGGGGGGACTAGGTTCGACGAGCAGTACTTC
CDR3aa: CASSVGGTRFDEQYF

j_gene: TRBJ1-2
v_gene: TRBV28
d_gene: NA
abundance: NA
CDR3nt: TGTGCCAGCAGTTTTACGAACAATGGCTACACCTTC
CDR3aa: CASSFTNNGYTF

j_gene: TRBJ1-5
v_gene: TRBV19
d_gene: TRBD1
abundance: NA
CDR3nt: TGTGCCAGTAGGGACAGGGCAGATAGTCAGCCCCAGCATTTT
CDR3aa: CASRDRADSQPQHF

j_gene: TRBJ1-1
v_gene: TRBV6-6
d_gene: NA
abundance: NA
CDR3nt: TGTGCCAGCGGCAGCGACGGGGCTGAAGCTTTCTTT
CDR3aa: CASGSDGAEAFF